Reported below is one T cell receptor (beta chain). Its antigen remains unknown. The CDR3 is 13 amino acids. Trimming cost V 3 bases and J 5 bases; bases outside gene matches: 4. Germline loops: CDR1 SGHRS, CDR2 YFSETQ. These data belong to a study of OX40 agonist ivuxolimab in advanced cancers. Study findings and constraints: Partial responders at 0.1-3.0 mg/kg showed near-lowest clonal expansion.

Produced via immunoSEQ multiplex PCR; TCRdb's table is partial and in-frame only. The data show around 40,000 clones, roughly four fifths seen once. Source: CD4+ or CD8+ T cells sorted from blood, taken in a trial of the OX40 agonist ivuxolimab. This chain connects TRBV5-1 to TRBJ2-7; TRBD1 matches at 8 bases. The clonotype originates from an adult with an advanced solid tumor such as melanoma, head and neck, liver or kidney cancer. The CDR3 nucleotides read TGCGCCAGCAGCTGGGGACAGGAGAACGAGCAGTACTTC. It is translated as CASSWGQENEQYF.